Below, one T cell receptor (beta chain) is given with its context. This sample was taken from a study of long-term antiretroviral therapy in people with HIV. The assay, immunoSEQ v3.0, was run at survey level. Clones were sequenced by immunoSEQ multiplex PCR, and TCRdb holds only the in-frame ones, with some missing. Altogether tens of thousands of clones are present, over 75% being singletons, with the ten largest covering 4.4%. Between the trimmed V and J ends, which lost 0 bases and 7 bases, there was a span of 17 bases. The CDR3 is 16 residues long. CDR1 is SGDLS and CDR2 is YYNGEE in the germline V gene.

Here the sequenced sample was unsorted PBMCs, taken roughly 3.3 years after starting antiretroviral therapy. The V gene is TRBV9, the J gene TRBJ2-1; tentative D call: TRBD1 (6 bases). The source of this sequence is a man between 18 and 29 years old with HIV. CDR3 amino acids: CASSVDQDLRGNEQFF. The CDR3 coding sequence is TGTGCCAGCAGCGTAGACCAGGATCTGAGGGGGAATGAGCAGTTCTTC.